This T cell receptor (beta chain) was identified during a study of T cell repertoires in cytomegalovirus infection. Overall study context: Both CMV infection and a matching HLA type were indicated by public TCR beta signatures.

One entry per CDR3 protein, called by TCRdb with MiXCR from the reads. The table includes approximately 590,000 distinct CDR3 sequences, approximately 40% detected once. There are many counts of this clonotype. What it binds is unknown. The sequences come from cultured PBMCs, collected from culture after CMV antigen stimulation. The receptor's source is a human donor in good health (CMV status not recorded). Some clones in this sample may be carry-over from other donors' samples.

The CDR3 is CASSLEKSGEAFF. The CDR3 bases are TGTGCCAGCAGCTTAGAGAAGAGCGGTGAAGCTTTCTTT. The rearrangement uses TRBV7-2 and TRBJ1-1; D is uncertain. Germline-derived CDR1 and CDR2 are SGHTA and FQGNSA. CDR3 length equals 13 residues. The ends were cut back, 1 base at V and 7 bases at J, with 10 bases in the middle. Together with reference TRBV7-2 and TRBJ1-1, the CDR3 gives the full variable domain: GAGVSQSPSNKVTEKGKDVELRCDPISGHTALYWYRQSLGQGLEFLIYFQGNSAPDKSGLPSDRFSAERTGGSVSTLTIQRTQQEDSAVYLCASSLEKSGEAFFGQGTRLTVV.